The rows below give T cell receptor beta chains drawn from one sample of a study of vaccination effects on CD4 cells after COVID-19. For these TCRs, the target antigens are not known. This table comes from immunoSEQ multiplex PCR, and its TCRdb copy is limited to in-frame clones, with some not included. Of over 35,000 clones in the sample, around 76% were seen once. This material consisted of CD4+ T cells from PBMCs cultured without peptide, taken after COVID-19 vaccination. The source is a human donor who had a prior SARS-CoV-2 infection. The CDR3 runs from the conserved cysteine through the conserved F or W. Fields, in order: CDR3 protein, CDR3 DNA, clone size, V gene, D gene, J gene. D genes are given only for firm matches. Where a row states a size, it is once, few, many or the class of an expanded clone; other rows omit it.

CASSWRLAESTDTQYF TGTGCCAGCAGCTGGCGCCTAGCGGAGAGCACAGATACGCAGTATTTT . TRBV5-6 TRBD2 TRBJ2-3
CASSEGGGAFDTQYF TGTGCCAGCAGTGAAGGCGGGGGGGCCTTTGATACGCAGTATTTT . TRBV2 TRBD2 TRBJ2-3
CASSPRGGSDQGRGNEQFF TGTGCCAGCTCACCAAGGGGCGGCTCAGACCAGGGTAGGGGCAATGAGCAGTTCTTC . TRBV18 . TRBJ2-1
CASSSDYLTDTQYF TGTGCCAGCAGCTCGGACTACCTCACAGATACGCAGTATTTT once TRBV5-6 . TRBJ2-3
CASSPGLAGFEQFF TGTGCCAGCTCACCGGGACTAGCGGGGTTTGAGCAGTTCTTC once TRBV18 TRBD2 TRBJ2-1
CASSDSRQGPYYEQYF TGTGCCAGCAGTGACTCCCGTCAGGGGCCATACTACGAGCAGTACTTC . TRBV6-4 . TRBJ2-7
CAISESHGASTDTQYF TGTGCCATCAGTGAGTCCCACGGGGCTAGCACAGATACGCAGTATTTT few TRBV10-3 . TRBJ2-3
CASTETPTRPNEQFF TGTGCCAGCACAGAGACCCCGACAAGACCCAATGAGCAGTTCTTC . TRBV13 . TRBJ2-1
CASSQNSGNTIYF TGTGCCAGCAGCCAGAACTCTGGAAACACCATATATTTT . TRBV11-3 . TRBJ1-3
CASSHRTKGVEAFF TGTGCCAGCAGCCATCGAACTAAGGGTGTGGAAGCTTTCTTT . TRBV3-1/TRBV3-2 . TRBJ1-1
CASRPRLLNTEAFF TGTGCCAGCAGGCCGAGGTTATTGAACACTGAAGCTTTCTTT few TRBV5-8 . TRBJ1-1
CASSLRGGAYNEQFF TGTGCCAGCAGCTTGCGCGGGGGGGCCTACAATGAGCAGTTCTTC . TRBV5-8 TRBD2 TRBJ2-1
CASSQDWLAGAYNEQFF TGCGCCAGCAGCCAAGATTGGCTAGCGGGGGCCTACAATGAGCAGTTCTTC . TRBV4-3 TRBD2 TRBJ2-1
CASSPRYQPQHF TGTGCCAGCAGCCCGAGATATCAGCCCCAGCATTTT . TRBV21-1 . TRBJ1-5
CASRPGQGDYGYTF TGTGCCAGCAGGCCGGGACAGGGAGACTATGGCTACACCTTC few TRBV2 TRBD1 TRBJ1-2
CASSPLTGSLTF TGTGCCAGCTCACCCCTAACGGGCTCTTTAACCTTC few TRBV18 . TRBJ1-2
CASSSGQPNTEAFF TGCGCCAGCAGCTCGGGACAGCCGAACACTGAAGCTTTCTTT . TRBV5-1 TRBD1 TRBJ1-1
CASSQGLEGQETQYF TGTGCCAGCAGCCAAGGGTTGGAGGGGCAAGAGACCCAGTACTTC . TRBV3-1/TRBV3-2 . TRBJ2-5
CASSRGGQGVGEQYF TGTGCCAGCAGCCGGGGGGGCCAGGGTGTAGGGGAGCAGTACTTC . TRBV7-6 TRBD2 TRBJ2-7
CASSLENPAGGYTF TGTGCCAGCAGCTTGGAAAACCCGGCGGGTGGCTACACCTTC . TRBV5-4 . TRBJ1-2
CASSLNRGGADTQYF TGCGCCAGCAGCTTGAATCGCGGGGGTGCAGATACGCAGTATTTT . TRBV5-1 TRBD2 TRBJ2-3
CASSLGEGLAGDEQFF TGTGCCAGCAGCTTAGGAGAGGGACTAGCGGGTGATGAGCAGTTCTTC . TRBV11-1 TRBD2 TRBJ2-1
CASMVDRASYEQYF TGTGCCAGCATGGTCGACAGAGCCTCCTACGAGCAGTACTTC . TRBV5-6 . TRBJ2-7
CATSEGTENYEQYF TGTGCCACCAGTGAGGGGACAGAGAACTACGAGCAGTACTTC . TRBV24-1 TRBD1 TRBJ2-7
CASSAYSNQPQHF TGTGCCAGCAGTGCCTATAGCAATCAGCCCCAGCATTTT once TRBV12-3/TRBV12-4 . TRBJ1-5
CASSVDGRTEAFF TGTGCCAGCAGTGTAGATGGTCGGACTGAAGCTTTCTTT . TRBV2 . TRBJ1-1
CAWSVRVRGRQPQHF TGTGCCTGGAGTGTACGGGTCAGGGGACGGCAGCCCCAGCATTTT . TRBV30 . TRBJ1-5
CASSERGGGYTF TGCGCCAGCAGCGAGAGGGGGGGTGGCTACACCTTC . TRBV5-1 . TRBJ1-2
CASSHAGQTDNEQFF TGTGCCAGCAGCCACGCGGGACAGACAGACAATGAGCAGTTCTTC . TRBV4-2 . TRBJ2-1
CSAQDGTDTQYF TGCAGCGCTCAGGACGGCACAGATACGCAGTATTTT . TRBV29-1 . TRBJ2-3
CASSLTGQQNTEAFF TGCGCCAGCAGCCTCACGGGACAGCAGAACACTGAAGCTTTCTTT few TRBV4-1 TRBD1 TRBJ1-1
CASSQDRGYTGELFF TGTGCCAGCAGCCAAGACCGGGGATACACCGGGGAGCTGTTTTTT . TRBV4-2 . TRBJ2-2
CASTPTSGRQETQYF TGTGCCAGCACCCCGACTAGCGGGAGACAAGAGACCCAGTACTTC . TRBV9 TRBD2 TRBJ2-5
CASSRRLAGDTDTQYF TGTGCCAGCAGCCGCCGACTAGCGGGGGACACAGATACGCAGTATTTT few TRBV3-1/TRBV3-2 TRBD2 TRBJ2-3
CASSLSMDIHFMNTEAFF TGTGCCAGCAGCCTCTCAATGGACATCCACTTTATGAACACTGAAGCTTTCTTT . TRBV5-5 . TRBJ1-1
CASALGTGGWYGYTF TGTGCCAGTGCCCTTGGGACAGGGGGATGGTATGGCTACACCTTC . TRBV6-6 TRBD1 TRBJ1-2
CASSLALGFDTEAFF TGCGCCAGCAGCTTGGCCTTGGGGTTTGACACTGAAGCTTTCTTT . TRBV5-1 . TRBJ1-1
CASSESGLSYEQYF TGTGCCAGCAGTGAATCCGGGCTATCCTACGAGCAGTACTTC . TRBV25-1 . TRBJ2-7
CATSQSRGTQYF TGTGCCACCTCCCAAAGCAGGGGAACGCAGTATTTT few TRBV6-5 . TRBJ2-3
CASSSRGTSGYNEQFF TGTGCCAGCAGCTCCCGGGGGACTAGCGGCTACAATGAGCAGTTCTTC . TRBV7-2 TRBD2 TRBJ2-1
CATSRGPGLAGADTQYF TGTGCCACCAGCAGAGGCCCGGGACTAGCGGGAGCAGATACGCAGTATTTT . TRBV15 TRBD2 TRBJ2-3
CASSLAGVETQYF TGTGCCAGCAGCTTAGCAGGGGTTGAGACCCAGTACTTC . TRBV11-3 . TRBJ2-5
CASSESRGSQETQYF TGTGCCAGCAGTGAATCGAGGGGGTCTCAAGAGACCCAGTACTTC . TRBV25-1 . TRBJ2-5